The 5 T cell receptor beta chains given below trace back to one sample, sequenced in a study of T-cell reconstitution after alpha-beta-depleted transplantation in children. Library preparation (for TCRbeta) was performed with unique molecular identifiers. In TCRdb, the PCR reads were re-called with MiXCR into one record per CDR3 protein. The table lists nearly 550,000 distinct CDR3 sequences, approximately 16% of them singletons. Here the sequenced sample was PBMCs from the stem cell graft donor, taken from the stem cell graft. The receptors come from a human donor who donated a stem cell graft to a child with acute lymphoblastic leukemia.

The sample holds a few counts of this clonotype. The rearrangement joins TRBV5-1 to TRBJ2-7; TRBD2 matches 12 bases. Germline CDR1 SGHRS, CDR2 YFSETQ. The V segment lost 4 bases and the J segment 3 bases; nucleotides outside the gene matches: 5. The CDR3 is made up of 15 amino acids. The CDR3 DNA is TGCGCCAGCAGCCTAGGACTAGCGGGATTCTACGAGCAGTACTTC. Residues: CASSLGLAGFYEQYF.

V is TRBV25-1 and J is TRBJ2-3; 9 nucleotides align to TRBD1. Trimming cost V 4 bases and J 2 bases; bases outside gene matches: 4. CDR3 size: 15 residues. CDR1 is MGHDK and CDR2 is SYGVNS in the germline V gene. CDR3 sequence reads: CASSAQQGATDTQYF. CDR3 nucleotides: TGTGCCAGCAGTGCCCAACAGGGGGCCACAGATACGCAGTATTTT.

The chain carries TRBV5-1 and TRBJ2-3; TRBD1 aligns across 7 bases. CDR3 length equals 16 residues. V dropped 5 bases and J dropped 3; count of bases not matched to a gene: 12. The V gene's germline CDR1 is SGHRS and CDR2 YFSETQ. As DNA, the CDR3 is TGCGCCAGCAGACTCCAACCGGGACAGACAACAGATACGCAGTATTTT. This sequence encodes CASRLQPGQTTDTQYF.

This clonotype was counted only a few times. V and J are TRBV4-1 and TRBJ2-7, with D possibly being TRBD2 (5 bases). CDR3 length: 13 amino acids. CDR1 and CDR2 from the germline V gene are MGHRA and YSYEKL. V lost 1 base, J lost 7 bases, and 11 bases lay in between. This CDR3 is CASSQGGSGEQYF. The CDR3 DNA is TGCGCCAGCAGCCAAGGGGGATCGGGGGAGCAGTACTTC.

Only a few counts were recorded for this clonotype. The genes are TRBV4-1 and TRBJ1-1; the D gene is possibly TRBD1 (6 bases). The CDR3 runs to 11 residues. V lost 4 bases and J lost 10, with 10 bases in between. In germline, CDR1 is MGHRA, CDR2 YSYEKL. CDR3 amino acids: CASSLQGSAFF. Here the CDR3 DNA reads TGCGCCAGCAGCCTACAGGGTTCAGCTTTCTTT.